This T cell receptor beta chain was retrieved from a study of blood T cell repertoires in COVID-19 (dated by TCRdb to the early 2020s). Describing the broader study: The collaborator samples originated in the United States, Italy and Spain and spanned the acute and convalescent phases of COVID-19. The prospective study material was composed of cDNA or gDNA derived from T cells, B-cell-depleted T cells, or PBMCs. The dataset comprised deeply sampled blood TCRbeta repertoires from subjects exposed to, actively infected with, or recovered from COVID-19. A freely available public database, intended as a resource for researchers studying the immune response to SARS-CoV-2, is where the repertoires were released. The samples were drawn from two sources: the first 160 participants of the ongoing ImmuneRACE study, and approximately 1,300 subjects contributed by 6 global collaborators. Nearly every sample came with metadata listing a de-identified subject ID, COVID-19 status, age in years and sex. Where available, HLA class I and class II types were obtained from metadata supplied by the sample provider rather than from assay-based typing. Broad study findings and their caveats: The quantity of clinical and demographic metadata differed by source and by participant and was supplied without curation.

The V end gives up 6 bases and the J end 5 bases, leaving 7 bases in the junction not matched to a gene. The germline V gene specifies WSHSY as CDR1 and SAAADI as CDR2. The cysteine opens and the phenylalanine closes a CDR3 of 14 amino acids. Solely the CDR3 DNA is kept, with 42 bases framed from the first base. Worth noting for this clone: This receptor's antigen is unknown. Per-nucleotide qualities are absent, and no much larger clonotype sits a single base away.

TCRbeta CDR3 regions were amplified from genomic DNA by means of the immunoSEQ Assay, a bias-controlled multiplex PCR. Concerning the study's data processing: The number of nucleated cells in each sample was estimated from the amplification of reference gene primers within the assay. To quantify the absolute abundance of each unique TCRbeta CDR3 rearrangement, sequence reads were collapsed and filtered. Productive Simpson clonality was computed per sample as the square root of Simpson's diversity index over productive rearrangements. Drawn from immuneACCESS, this table holds only the in-frame rearrangements with V and J called that TCRdb kept. Clones are partly lost; checked studies trace under half to an unresolved V gene and leave the rest unexplained. V and J calls plus clone size are reproduced from that table; the DNA served to infer D and trimming. For this sample there are roughly 76,000 clones; 75% to 90% appear just once. Clones ranked in the top ten supply under 1.5% of the sample.

Enrolling through a virtual design, the prospective study's participants ranged in age from roughly 18 to 95 years and lived across 24 United States geographic areas. In the prospective study, participants were assigned to cohorts based on the clinical history participants reported in a screening survey and a study questionnaire. In the prospective study, mobile phlebotomists collected whole blood, serum and a nasopharyngeal or oropharyngeal swab from each participant. Over an approximately 2-month period, participants in the prospective study had the option of providing additional blood draws and questionnaires. Blood samples from the prospective study were shipped frozen or at room temperature prior to DNA extraction.

The sequence derives from a woman between 50 and 59 years old with acute COVID-19. The V and J segments used are TRBV10-2 and TRBJ2-1; the junction holds 7 bases that match TRBD2. Material: PBMCs or T cells enriched from blood (not recorded which). The encoded CDR3 is CASRTGTNHNEQFF. The base sequence is TGCGCCAGCAGGACTGGGACTAACCACAATGAGCAGTTCTTC.